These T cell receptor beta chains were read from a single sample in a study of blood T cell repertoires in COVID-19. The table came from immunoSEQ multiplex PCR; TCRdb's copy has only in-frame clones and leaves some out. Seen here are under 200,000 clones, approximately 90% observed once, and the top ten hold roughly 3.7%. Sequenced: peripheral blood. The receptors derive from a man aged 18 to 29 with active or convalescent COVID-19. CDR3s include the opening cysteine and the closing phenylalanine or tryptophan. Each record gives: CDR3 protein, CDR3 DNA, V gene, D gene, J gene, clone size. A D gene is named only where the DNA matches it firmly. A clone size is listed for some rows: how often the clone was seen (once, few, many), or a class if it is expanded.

CDR3 protein: CATSDADRDSQETQYF; CDR3 DNA: TGTGCCACCAGTGATGCGGACAGGGACTCCCAAGAGACCCAGTACTTC; V gene: TRBV24-1; D gene: TRBD1; J gene: TRBJ2-5; clone size: -
CDR3 protein: CSAERGTEAFF; CDR3 DNA: TGCAGTGCCGAAAGGGGCACTGAAGCTTTCTTT; V gene: TRBV20-1; D gene: -; J gene: TRBJ1-1; clone size: -
CDR3 protein: CASESSGSTDTQYF; CDR3 DNA: TGTGCCAGCGAATCGAGCGGGAGCACAGATACGCAGTATTTT; V gene: TRBV5-8; D gene: -; J gene: TRBJ2-3; clone size: -
CDR3 protein: CASSYPASGRETQYF; CDR3 DNA: TGTGCCAGCAGTTACCCGGCTAGCGGGAGGGAGACCCAGTACTTC; V gene: TRBV6-2/TRBV6-3; D gene: TRBD2; J gene: TRBJ2-5; clone size: -
CDR3 protein: CASTPRGLNTEAFF; CDR3 DNA: TGTGCCAGCACCCCGCGAGGGTTGAACACTGAAGCTTTCTTT; V gene: TRBV6-2/TRBV6-3; D gene: -; J gene: TRBJ1-1; clone size: few
CDR3 protein: CASSDNRPAGNTIYF; CDR3 DNA: TGTGCCAGCAGTGACAACAGGCCGGCTGGAAACACCATATATTTT; V gene: TRBV2; D gene: -; J gene: TRBJ1-3; clone size: -
CDR3 protein: CATSGRDSLTFMEQFF; CDR3 DNA: TGTGCCACCAGTGGCCGGGACTCCCTAACTTTTATGGAGCAGTTCTTC; V gene: TRBV24-1; D gene: -; J gene: TRBJ2-1; clone size: -
CDR3 protein: CASSLVGQGVSPLHF; CDR3 DNA: TGTGCCAGCAGCTTGGTTGGACAGGGGGTTTCACCCCTCCACTTT; V gene: TRBV5-6; D gene: TRBD1; J gene: TRBJ1-6; clone size: -
CDR3 protein: CASRPTGSSNQPQHF; CDR3 DNA: TGTGCCAGCAGACCGACAGGGTCCAGCAATCAGCCCCAGCATTTT; V gene: TRBV28; D gene: TRBD1; J gene: TRBJ1-5; clone size: -
CDR3 protein: CASKESRNTEAFF; CDR3 DNA: TGTGCCAGCAAAGAGTCAAGGAACACTGAAGCTTTCTTT; V gene: TRBV7-3; D gene: -; J gene: TRBJ1-1; clone size: -
CDR3 protein: CASSSGTSGGDTQYF; CDR3 DNA: TGTGCCAGCAGTTCCGGGACTAGCGGGGGTGATACGCAGTATTTT; V gene: TRBV28; D gene: TRBD2; J gene: TRBJ2-3; clone size: -
CDR3 protein: CASSLGTHNSPLHF; CDR3 DNA: TGTGCCAGCAGCCTCGGGACTCATAATTCACCCCTCCACTTT; V gene: TRBV5-5; D gene: -; J gene: TRBJ1-6; clone size: -
CDR3 protein: CASSQVSDTSSYEQYF; CDR3 DNA: TGTGCCAGCAGCCAAGTGTCGGACACCTCGTCCTACGAGCAGTACTTC; V gene: TRBV4-2; D gene: -; J gene: TRBJ2-7; clone size: few
CDR3 protein: CASSPRFSRSTDTQYF; CDR3 DNA: TGTGCCAGTAGTCCCCGTTTTAGCCGAAGCACAGATACGCAGTATTTT; V gene: TRBV19; D gene: -; J gene: TRBJ2-3; clone size: -
CDR3 protein: CASSPGNSYEQYF; CDR3 DNA: TGCGCCAGCAGCCCAGGGAACTCCTACGAGCAGTACTTC; V gene: TRBV4-3; D gene: -; J gene: TRBJ2-7; clone size: few
CDR3 protein: CATSDPSGRNNEQFF; CDR3 DNA: TGTGCCACCAGTGACCCTAGCGGGAGGAACAATGAGCAGTTCTTC; V gene: TRBV24-1; D gene: TRBD2; J gene: TRBJ2-1; clone size: -
CDR3 protein: CASSFWAGVGDTQYF; CDR3 DNA: TGTGCCAGCAGTTTTTGGGCGGGGGTGGGAGATACGCAGTATTTT; V gene: TRBV27; D gene: TRBD2; J gene: TRBJ2-3; clone size: once
CDR3 protein: CASKQEPYEQYF; CDR3 DNA: TGTGCCAGCAAGCAGGAACCCTACGAGCAGTACTTC; V gene: TRBV2; D gene: -; J gene: TRBJ2-7; clone size: few
CDR3 protein: CASSEGGPYGGKTQYF; CDR3 DNA: TGTGCCAGCAGTGAAGGGGGGCCCTATGGTGGAAAGACCCAGTACTTC; V gene: TRBV6-1; D gene: -; J gene: TRBJ2-5; clone size: once
CDR3 protein: CASRVPGQGTPYNEQFF; CDR3 DNA: TGTGCCAGCAGGGTCCCGGGACAGGGAACCCCGTACAATGAGCAGTTCTTC; V gene: TRBV27; D gene: TRBD1; J gene: TRBJ2-1; clone size: -
CDR3 protein: CASSFLLADYNEQFF; CDR3 DNA: TGTGCCAGCAGCTTTTTACTAGCGGATTACAATGAGCAGTTCTTC; V gene: TRBV11-3; D gene: TRBD2; J gene: TRBJ2-1; clone size: -
CDR3 protein: CASSYSDTDNSPLHF; CDR3 DNA: TGTGCCAGCAGTTACTCCGACACGGATAATTCACCCCTCCACTTT; V gene: TRBV6-5; D gene: -; J gene: TRBJ1-6; clone size: -
CDR3 protein: CASSLIGASGRANTGELFF; CDR3 DNA: TGTGCCAGCAGCTTAATTGGTGCTAGCGGGAGGGCGAACACCGGGGAGCTGTTTTTT; V gene: TRBV7-3; D gene: TRBD2; J gene: TRBJ2-2; clone size: -
CDR3 protein: CASSITGIESPLHF; CDR3 DNA: TGTGCCAGCAGCATAACAGGGATAGAGTCACCCCTCCACTTT; V gene: TRBV25-1; D gene: -; J gene: TRBJ1-6; clone size: -
CDR3 protein: CASSRTPSGPLSYEQYF; CDR3 DNA: TGCGCCAGCAGCCGAACTCCTAGCGGGCCCCTCTCCTACGAGCAGTACTTC; V gene: TRBV5-1; D gene: TRBD2; J gene: TRBJ2-7; clone size: -
CDR3 protein: CASGGSGTGSNQPQHF; CDR3 DNA: TGTGCCTCTGGGGGTTCCGGGACAGGCAGCAATCAGCCCCAGCATTTT; V gene: TRBV24-1; D gene: TRBD1; J gene: TRBJ1-5; clone size: few
CDR3 protein: CASSPFQGVGTDTQYF; CDR3 DNA: TGTGCCAGCAGCCCCTTCCAAGGGGTGGGGACAGATACGCAGTATTTT; V gene: TRBV27; D gene: -; J gene: TRBJ2-3; clone size: -
CDR3 protein: CAWRELDRAYNEQFF; CDR3 DNA: TGTGCCTGGAGAGAATTGGACAGGGCCTACAATGAGCAGTTCTTC; V gene: TRBV30; D gene: TRBD1; J gene: TRBJ2-1; clone size: -
CDR3 protein: CASSSRQGAGEKLFF; CDR3 DNA: TGTGCCAGCAGCTCGAGACAGGGGGCTGGCGAAAAACTGTTTTTT; V gene: TRBV5-6; D gene: TRBD1; J gene: TRBJ1-4; clone size: -
CDR3 protein: CASSLLAGGSYNEQFF; CDR3 DNA: TGTGCCAGCAGCCTACTAGCGGGCGGCTCCTACAATGAGCAGTTCTTC; V gene: TRBV7-9; D gene: TRBD2; J gene: TRBJ2-1; clone size: -
CDR3 protein: CASSQVGTSGPNEQFF; CDR3 DNA: TGTGCCAGCAGCCAAGTAGGGACTAGCGGCCCCAATGAGCAGTTCTTC; V gene: TRBV4-2; D gene: TRBD2; J gene: TRBJ2-1; clone size: -
CDR3 protein: CASSQVVIQGNYGYTF; CDR3 DNA: TGTGCCAGCAGCCAAGTCGTAATACAGGGAAACTATGGCTACACCTTC; V gene: TRBV4-2; D gene: -; J gene: TRBJ1-2; clone size: -
CDR3 protein: CASSQGTGGGWETQYF; CDR3 DNA: TGTGCCAGCAGCCAAGGGACAGGGGGCGGCTGGGAGACCCAGTACTTC; V gene: TRBV3-1/TRBV3-2; D gene: TRBD1; J gene: TRBJ2-5; clone size: -
CDR3 protein: CSARLAGVNEQFF; CDR3 DNA: TGCAGCGCCCGACTAGCGGGAGTCAATGAGCAGTTCTTC; V gene: TRBV29-1; D gene: TRBD2; J gene: TRBJ2-1; clone size: -
CDR3 protein: CASSQDQADTGELFF; CDR3 DNA: TGTGCCAGCAGCCAAGATCAGGCAGACACCGGGGAGCTGTTTTTT; V gene: TRBV4-2; D gene: -; J gene: TRBJ2-2; clone size: -
CDR3 protein: CASSPVQGLGSSGANVLTF; CDR3 DNA: TGCGCCAGCAGCCCAGTACAGGGATTAGGATCCTCTGGGGCCAACGTCCTGACTTTC; V gene: TRBV5-1; D gene: -; J gene: TRBJ2-6; clone size: -
CDR3 protein: CASSLGPPNRVSYEQYF; CDR3 DNA: TGTGCCAGCAGCCTTGGGCCACCAAACCGTGTATCCTACGAGCAGTACTTC; V gene: TRBV5-6; D gene: -; J gene: TRBJ2-7; clone size: -
CDR3 protein: CASSWAGGDTQYF; CDR3 DNA: TGTGCCAGCAGTTGGGCGGGGGGAGATACGCAGTATTTT; V gene: TRBV12-3/TRBV12-4; D gene: TRBD2; J gene: TRBJ2-3; clone size: -
CDR3 protein: CASREGLAGEVDEQFF; CDR3 DNA: TGTGCCAGCAGGGAAGGACTAGCGGGAGAAGTGGATGAGCAGTTCTTC; V gene: TRBV2; D gene: TRBD2; J gene: TRBJ2-1; clone size: -
CDR3 protein: CASAIQGVDYGYTF; CDR3 DNA: TGTGCCAGCGCGATACAGGGGGTCGACTATGGCTACACCTTC; V gene: TRBV27; D gene: TRBD1; J gene: TRBJ1-2; clone size: -
CDR3 protein: CATSDPGTSYEQYF; CDR3 DNA: TGTGCCACCAGTGACCCCGGGACATCCTACGAGCAGTACTTC; V gene: TRBV24-1; D gene: -; J gene: TRBJ2-7; clone size: -
CDR3 protein: CASSEHDGPGGYTF; CDR3 DNA: TGTGCCAGCAGCGAACATGATGGCCCTGGTGGCTACACCTTC; V gene: TRBV9; D gene: -; J gene: TRBJ1-2; clone size: -
CDR3 protein: CASSTVTGDQPQHF; CDR3 DNA: TGTGCCAGCAGCACGGTAACAGGGGATCAGCCCCAGCATTTT; V gene: TRBV7-9; D gene: TRBD1; J gene: TRBJ1-5; clone size: -
CDR3 protein: CASSPEREGLVTGELFF; CDR3 DNA: TGTGCCAGCAGTCCCGAGCGGGAGGGCCTGGTCACCGGGGAGCTGTTTTTT; V gene: TRBV6-4; D gene: TRBD2; J gene: TRBJ2-2; clone size: -
CDR3 protein: CASGLAYGGTTFF; CDR3 DNA: TGTGCTAGTGGTTTGGCCTACGGCGGGACGACTTTCTTT; V gene: TRBV12-5; D gene: -; J gene: TRBJ1-1; clone size: few
CDR3 protein: CAWSLGRGDQPQHF; CDR3 DNA: TGTGCCTGGTCATTGGGCAGGGGGGATCAGCCCCAGCATTTT; V gene: TRBV30; D gene: TRBD1; J gene: TRBJ1-5; clone size: -
CDR3 protein: CASSFWTGMNTEAFF; CDR3 DNA: TGTGCCAGCAGCTTCTGGACAGGGATGAACACTGAAGCTTTCTTT; V gene: TRBV5-4; D gene: TRBD1; J gene: TRBJ1-1; clone size: -
CDR3 protein: CASRDSYEQYF; CDR3 DNA: TGTGCCAGCAGAGACAGCTACGAGCAGTACTTC; V gene: TRBV6-5; D gene: -; J gene: TRBJ2-7; clone size: -
CDR3 protein: CASSLSSRGGEETQYF; CDR3 DNA: TGTGCCAGCAGCTTATCGAGTAGGGGCGGCGAAGAGACCCAGTACTTC; V gene: TRBV11-2; D gene: -; J gene: TRBJ2-5; clone size: -
CDR3 protein: CASSLVFGGGYEQYF; CDR3 DNA: TGTGCCAGCAGCTTAGTCTTTGGGGGCGGCTACGAGCAGTACTTC; V gene: TRBV11-2; D gene: -; J gene: TRBJ2-7; clone size: -
CDR3 protein: CASSSGQSNTEAFF; CDR3 DNA: TGCGCCAGCAGCTCCGGACAGTCGAACACTGAAGCTTTCTTT; V gene: TRBV5-1; D gene: -; J gene: TRBJ1-1; clone size: -
CDR3 protein: CASSLAKAGGTTGELFF; CDR3 DNA: TGTGCCAGCAGCTTAGCTAAGGCGGGAGGGACTACCGGGGAGCTGTTTTTT; V gene: TRBV5-4; D gene: TRBD2; J gene: TRBJ2-2; clone size: few
CDR3 protein: CAISPGTALNEKLFF; CDR3 DNA: TGTGCCATCAGTCCCGGGACAGCCCTTAATGAAAAACTGTTTTTT; V gene: TRBV10-3; D gene: TRBD1; J gene: TRBJ1-4; clone size: -
CDR3 protein: CASSLPPGRVTVSGGDTEAFF; CDR3 DNA: TGTGCCAGCAGTTTACCTCCGGGCAGGGTTACGGTGTCCGGGGGTGACACTGAAGCTTTCTTT; V gene: TRBV28; D gene: -; J gene: TRBJ1-1; clone size: -
CDR3 protein: CASSPGMQAYGYTF; CDR3 DNA: TGTGCCAGCAGCCCAGGGATGCAAGCCTATGGCTACACCTTC; V gene: TRBV5-5; D gene: -; J gene: TRBJ1-2; clone size: -
CDR3 protein: CASSRRQGEGNQPQHF; CDR3 DNA: TGCGCCAGCAGCCGCAGACAGGGGGAAGGCAATCAGCCCCAGCATTTT; V gene: TRBV4-1; D gene: TRBD1; J gene: TRBJ1-5; clone size: once
CDR3 protein: CASSLWGTGKLNTEAFF; CDR3 DNA: TGTGCCAGCAGCTTATGGGGGACAGGGAAGCTGAACACTGAAGCTTTCTTT; V gene: TRBV7-8; D gene: TRBD1; J gene: TRBJ1-1; clone size: once
CDR3 protein: CASSQVERQAWCEQYF; CDR3 DNA: TGTGCCAGCAGCCAAGTGGAGAGACAGGCTTGGTGCGAGCAGTACTTC; V gene: TRBV3-1/TRBV3-2; D gene: -; J gene: TRBJ2-7; clone size: -
CDR3 protein: CASSVGTGRNEQFF; CDR3 DNA: TGTGCCAGCAGCGTAGGGACAGGGCGGAATGAGCAGTTCTTC; V gene: TRBV9; D gene: TRBD1; J gene: TRBJ2-1; clone size: -